This record concerns one T cell receptor (beta chain) sequence. As yet, its antigen is unknown. The sample originates from a study of monozygotic twins with inflammatory bowel disease. Findings and caveats of the study: Compared with healthy twins, IBD patients shared fewer clonotypes with others, especially with disease activity.

Germline V gives CDR1 GTSNPN, CDR2 SVGIG (reference sequence). The CDR3 spans 14 residues. cDNA was produced in eight separate reactions per sample. TCRdb re-called the 5' RACE reads; every CDR3 protein appears as one record, without DNA. The record lists 420,000 or so distinct CDR3 sequences, of which the ten most abundant hold roughly 2.5%. Collection yielded approximately 2.3 ml of blood per donor. The sequenced sample consisted of blood. This clonotype originated in a human donor with ulcerative colitis or Crohn's disease, or a healthy co-twin of an affected twin (not recorded which). The chain links TRBV30 to TRBJ2-2; the D call from TCRdb, TRBD1, cannot be confirmed without DNA. This CDR3 reads CAWSVRGGAGELFF.